This T cell receptor beta chain was captured in a study of T cells in Graves' hyperthyroidism and ophthalmopathy. Amplification targeted TCR beta CDR3 regions from RNA transcripts. Carried out on the TCR CDR3, a first-round RT-PCR used the HTBI primer set. Via MiXCR, TCRdb re-called the multiplex PCR reads, giving one row per CDR3 protein. This sample has fewer than 400,000 distinct CDR3 sequences; around 14% occur once, and the top ten carry 25% to 35%. Aged 18 to 65, the patients had hyperthyroidism that was newly diagnosed and had lasted under 2 months. Predating any ophthalmopathy symptoms, the blood sample was taken at first hyperthyroidism diagnosis. PBMCs were collected from an approximately 9 ml volume of fresh peripheral blood. This CDR3 spans 13 amino acids. Trimming stripped 3 bases from V and 6 bases from J, with 8 bases between. CDR1 MDHEN and CDR2 SYDVKM come from the germline V gene.

The clonotype originates from a young woman with Graves' hyperthyroidism that later progressed to Graves' ophthalmopathy. Sequencing used blood. V gene TRBV28 combines with J gene TRBJ2-2; D unresolved. The CDR3 loop is CASSFPPPGELFF. CDR3 DNA sequence: TGTGCCAGCAGTTTTCCCCCCCCCGGGGAGCTGTTTTTT.